This TCR beta chain was recovered during a study of T cell repertoires in cytomegalovirus infection. Overall study context: Both a matching HLA type and CMV infection were indicated by public TCR beta signatures.

General study results and limits: HLA-C-restricted CMV clonotypes gave the most frequent clonotype in two of eight donors.

TCRdb called the reads again in MiXCR, with one record for every CDR3 protein. The sample lists 90,000 to 130,000 distinct CDR3 sequences; 10% were seen once. Trimming cost V 4 bases and J 0 bases, with 9 bases left between them. Germline assignment: CDR1 SGHVT and CDR2 SQSDAQ. This CDR3 has 14 residues. A note on this clonotype: Antigen unknown.

The chain uses TRBV7-4 and TRBJ1-2, with D possibly matching TRBD1 (6 bases). The sequenced sample consisted of PBMCs, sequenced either directly or after in vitro stimulation (not recorded which). The TCR was taken from a human donor in good health (CMV status not recorded). Some clones in this sample may be carry-over from other donors' samples. The CDR3: CASSSGTTNYGYTF. Here the CDR3 DNA reads TGTGCCAGCAGCTCCGGGACAACTAACTATGGCTACACCTTC. Looking up the rest from reference TRBV7-4 and TRBJ1-2 gives the full variable domain: GAGVSQSPRYKVAKRGRDVALRCDSISGHVTLYWYRQTLGQGSEVLTYSQSDAQRDKSGRPSGRFSAERPERSVSTLKIQRTEQGDSAVYLCASSSGTTNYGYTFGSGTRLTVV.